The rows below give T cell receptor beta chains drawn from one sample of a study of T-cell memory formation after mild COVID-19. Using its own MiXCR run on the 5' RACE reads, TCRdb lists one record per CDR3 protein. The sample lists roughly 190,000 distinct CDR3 sequences, roughly 27% occurring once. Sample: PBMCs or a T cell subset sorted from them (not recorded which). The source is an adult woman who had mild COVID-19 (a few samples of this study predate the infection). Cell type and time point are not known. The CDR3 runs from the conserved cysteine through the conserved F or W. Each record gives: CDR3 protein, CDR3 DNA, D gene, J gene, clone size, V gene. D genes are given only for firm matches. Some rows mark clone size as missing; the rest say once, few, many or name a class of expanded clone.

cdr3_aa: CASTNSGSGYNEQFF
cdr3_nt: TGCGCCAGCACCAATAGCGGCAGTGGTTACAATGAGCAGTTCTTC
d_call: .
j_call: TRBJ2-1
clone_size: .
v_call: TRBV5-1

cdr3_aa: CASSRDSTYEQYF
cdr3_nt: TGTGCCAGCTCCCGGGACTCGACCTACGAGCAGTACTTC
d_call: .
j_call: TRBJ2-7
clone_size: few
v_call: TRBV6-1

cdr3_aa: CASSPQWGRSNQPQHF
cdr3_nt: TGCGCCAGCAGCCCCCAATGGGGTAGGAGCAATCAGCCCCAGCATTTT
d_call: .
j_call: TRBJ1-5
clone_size: few
v_call: TRBV4-3

cdr3_aa: CATSAAFNQPQHF
cdr3_nt: TGTGCCACCAGTGCAGCATTTAATCAGCCCCAGCATTTT
d_call: .
j_call: TRBJ1-5
clone_size: .
v_call: TRBV24-1

cdr3_aa: CASTNGRVKTDTQYF
cdr3_nt: TGTGCCAGCACCAACGGCAGGGTAAAGACAGATACGCAGTATTTT
d_call: .
j_call: TRBJ2-3
clone_size: .
v_call: TRBV2

cdr3_aa: CSARPTGPANYGYTF
cdr3_nt: TGCAGTGCCAGACCGACAGGGCCCGCTAACTATGGCTACACCTTC
d_call: TRBD1
j_call: TRBJ1-2
clone_size: few
v_call: TRBV20-1

cdr3_aa: CASTAGSGTDTQYF
cdr3_nt: TGTGCCAGCACCGCCGGGAGTGGGACAGATACGCAGTATTTT
d_call: .
j_call: TRBJ2-3
clone_size: few
v_call: TRBV6-1

cdr3_aa: CASSRQPPEAFF
cdr3_nt: TGTGCCAGCTCACGTCAGCCACCCGAAGCTTTCTTT
d_call: .
j_call: TRBJ1-1
clone_size: .
v_call: TRBV18

cdr3_aa: CASSLTNTDTQYF
cdr3_nt: TGTGCCAGCAGCTTGACGAACACAGATACGCAGTATTTT
d_call: .
j_call: TRBJ2-3
clone_size: .
v_call: TRBV5-4

cdr3_aa: CASSRGTAMNTEAFF
cdr3_nt: TGTGCCAGCAGTCGTGGGACAGCCATGAACACTGAAGCTTTCTTT
d_call: TRBD1
j_call: TRBJ1-1
clone_size: .
v_call: TRBV6-5

cdr3_aa: CASKSLAGQPRTDTQYF
cdr3_nt: TGCGCCAGCAAATCCCTAGCGGGGCAACCACGCACAGATACGCAGTATTTT
d_call: TRBD2
j_call: TRBJ2-3
clone_size: few
v_call: TRBV5-1

cdr3_aa: CASSRTVSNEKLFF
cdr3_nt: TGTGCCAGCAGCCGGACGGTGTCTAATGAAAAACTGTTTTTT
d_call: .
j_call: TRBJ1-4
clone_size: .
v_call: TRBV5-5

cdr3_aa: CATSDRIYGYTF
cdr3_nt: TGTGCCACCAGTGATCGGATTTATGGCTACACCTTC
d_call: .
j_call: TRBJ1-2
clone_size: few
v_call: TRBV24-1

cdr3_aa: CSVGQGNYEQYF
cdr3_nt: TGCAGCGTGGGACAGGGTAACTACGAGCAGTACTTC
d_call: TRBD1
j_call: TRBJ2-7
clone_size: .
v_call: TRBV29-1

cdr3_aa: CSVENLYTEAFF
cdr3_nt: TGCAGCGTTGAAAACCTCTACACTGAAGCTTTCTTT
d_call: .
j_call: TRBJ1-1
clone_size: .
v_call: TRBV29-1

cdr3_aa: CASSATDRGRLNEQYF
cdr3_nt: TGTGCCAGCAGTGCCACGGACAGGGGAAGATTGAACGAGCAGTACTTC
d_call: TRBD1
j_call: TRBJ2-7
clone_size: few
v_call: TRBV25-1

cdr3_aa: CASSLRAGRSLHF
cdr3_nt: TGTGCCAGCAGTTTAAGGGCGGGGCGATCCCTCCACTTT
d_call: .
j_call: TRBJ1-6
clone_size: .
v_call: TRBV12-3/TRBV12-4

cdr3_aa: CASSRLGVEAFF
cdr3_nt: TGTGCCAGCAGCCGCCTCGGGGTTGAAGCTTTCTTT
d_call: .
j_call: TRBJ1-1
clone_size: few
v_call: TRBV7-2

cdr3_aa: CSASETSTDTQYF
cdr3_nt: TGCAGTGCTAGTGAGACTAGCACAGATACGCAGTATTTT
d_call: .
j_call: TRBJ2-3
clone_size: once
v_call: TRBV20-1

cdr3_aa: CSVRGGETQYF
cdr3_nt: TGCAGCGTTCGAGGGGGTGAGACCCAGTACTTC
d_call: .
j_call: TRBJ2-5
clone_size: .
v_call: TRBV29-1

cdr3_aa: CASSLRGTEQYF
cdr3_nt: TGTGCCAGCAGCTTGCGCGGGACAGAGCAGTACTTC
d_call: .
j_call: TRBJ2-7
clone_size: few
v_call: TRBV5-4

cdr3_aa: CASSDDRGSYEQYF
cdr3_nt: TGTGCCAGCAGTGACGACCGGGGCTCCTACGAGCAGTACTTC
d_call: .
j_call: TRBJ2-7
clone_size: few
v_call: TRBV25-1

cdr3_aa: CASSNRGLAGRYEQYF
cdr3_nt: TGCGCCAGCAGCAACCGGGGGCTAGCGGGACGGTACGAGCAGTACTTC
d_call: TRBD2
j_call: TRBJ2-7
clone_size: .
v_call: TRBV5-1

cdr3_aa: CASSPLGTGPGSYEQYF
cdr3_nt: TGTGCCAGCTCACCATTAGGGACAGGGCCAGGATCCTACGAGCAGTACTTC
d_call: TRBD1
j_call: TRBJ2-7
clone_size: .
v_call: TRBV18

cdr3_aa: CSARVVGSNQPQHF
cdr3_nt: TGCAGTGCTAGAGTGGTTGGGAGCAATCAGCCCCAGCATTTT
d_call: .
j_call: TRBJ1-5
clone_size: .
v_call: TRBV20-1

cdr3_aa: CASSPGQRNSPLHF
cdr3_nt: TGTGCCAGCAGCCCGGGACAGAGGAATTCACCCCTCCACTTT
d_call: TRBD1
j_call: TRBJ1-6
clone_size: few
v_call: TRBV7-2

cdr3_aa: CASRLSEVGTDTQYF
cdr3_nt: TGTGCCAGCAGGCTTAGTGAGGTGGGCACAGATACGCAGTATTTT
d_call: .
j_call: TRBJ2-3
clone_size: few
v_call: TRBV12-3/TRBV12-4

cdr3_aa: CASSLAPGTQYF
cdr3_nt: TGTGCCAGCAGTTTAGCCCCTGGGACCCAGTACTTC
d_call: .
j_call: TRBJ2-5
clone_size: .
v_call: TRBV12-3/TRBV12-4